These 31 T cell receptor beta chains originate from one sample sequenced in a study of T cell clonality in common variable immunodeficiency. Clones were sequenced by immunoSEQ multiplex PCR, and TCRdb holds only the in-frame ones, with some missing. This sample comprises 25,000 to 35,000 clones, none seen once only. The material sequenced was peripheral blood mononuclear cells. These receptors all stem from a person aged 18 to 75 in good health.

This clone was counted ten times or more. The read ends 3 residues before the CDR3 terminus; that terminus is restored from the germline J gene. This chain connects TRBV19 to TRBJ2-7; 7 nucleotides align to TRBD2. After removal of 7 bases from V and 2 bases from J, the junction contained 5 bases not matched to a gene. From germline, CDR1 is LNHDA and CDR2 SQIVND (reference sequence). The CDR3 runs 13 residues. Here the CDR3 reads CASNGGRAYEQYF. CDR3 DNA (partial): TGTGCCAGTAACGGCGGGAGAGCCTACGAG.

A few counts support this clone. The CDR3 spells CASSLAGQQYEQYF. CDR3 DNA, as far as it was read: TGTGCCAGCAGCTTGGCCGGACAGCAATACGAG. V gene TRBV11-3 combines with J gene TRBJ2-7, with a tentative D call TRBD1 (6 bases). Read data end 3 residues before the CDR3 end; the end is taken from the germline J gene. This CDR3 is 14 amino acids long. Germline V gene lookup returns CDR1 SGHNT and CDR2 YENEEA. V was cut by 3 bases and J by 4 bases, with 13 bases left in between.

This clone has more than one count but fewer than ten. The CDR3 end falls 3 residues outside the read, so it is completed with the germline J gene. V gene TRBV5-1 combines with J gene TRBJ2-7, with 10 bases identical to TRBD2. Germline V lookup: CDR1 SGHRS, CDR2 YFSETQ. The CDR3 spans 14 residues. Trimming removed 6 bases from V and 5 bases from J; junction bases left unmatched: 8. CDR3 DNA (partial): TGCGCCAGCAAACTGGCTAGCGGGAGTAACGAG. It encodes CASKLASGSNE. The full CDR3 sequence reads CASKLASGSNEQYF.

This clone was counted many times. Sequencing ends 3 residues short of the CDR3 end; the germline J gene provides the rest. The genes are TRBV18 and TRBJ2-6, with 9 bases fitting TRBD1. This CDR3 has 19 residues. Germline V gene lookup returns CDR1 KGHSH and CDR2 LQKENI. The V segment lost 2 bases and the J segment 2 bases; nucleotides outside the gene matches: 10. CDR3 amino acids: CASSPVGTGRITGANVLTF. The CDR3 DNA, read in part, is TGTGCCAGCTCACCAGTTGGGACAGGGAGGATTACTGGGGCCAACGTC.

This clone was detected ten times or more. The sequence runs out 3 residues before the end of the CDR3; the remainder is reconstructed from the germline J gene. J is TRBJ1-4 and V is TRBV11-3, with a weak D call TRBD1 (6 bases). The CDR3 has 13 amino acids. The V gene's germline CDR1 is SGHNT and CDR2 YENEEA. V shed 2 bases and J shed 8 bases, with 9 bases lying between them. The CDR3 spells CASSLQGNEKLFF. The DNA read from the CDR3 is TGTGCCAGCAGCTTACAGGGGAACGAAAAA. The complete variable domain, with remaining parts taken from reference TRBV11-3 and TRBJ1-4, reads EAGVVQSPRYKIIEKKQPVAFWCNPISGHNTLYWYLQNLGQGPELLIRYENEEAVDDSQLPKDRFSAERLKGVDSTLKIQPAELGDSAVYLCASSLQGNEKLFFGSGTQLSVL.

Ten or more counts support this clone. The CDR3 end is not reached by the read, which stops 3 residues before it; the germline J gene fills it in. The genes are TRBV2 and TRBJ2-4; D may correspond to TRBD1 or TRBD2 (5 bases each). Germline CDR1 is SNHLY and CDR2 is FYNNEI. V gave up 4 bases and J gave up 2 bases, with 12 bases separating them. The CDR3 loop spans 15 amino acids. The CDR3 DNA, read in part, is TGTGCCAGCAGTGGAGGGGATTGGCCCAAAAACATT. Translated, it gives CASSGGDWPKNI. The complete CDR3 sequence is CASSGGDWPKNIQYF.

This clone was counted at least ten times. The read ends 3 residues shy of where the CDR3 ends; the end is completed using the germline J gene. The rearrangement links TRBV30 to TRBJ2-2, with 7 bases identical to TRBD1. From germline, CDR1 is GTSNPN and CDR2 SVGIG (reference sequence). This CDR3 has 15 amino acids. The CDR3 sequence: CAWSVGTATNEKLFF. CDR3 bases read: TGTGCCTGGAGTGTAGGGACAGCAACTAATGAAAAG. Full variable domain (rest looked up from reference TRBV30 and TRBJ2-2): SQTIHQWPATLVQPVGSPLSLECTVEGTSNPNLYWYRQAAGRGLQLLFYSVGIGQISSEVPQNLSASRPQDRQFILSSKKLLLSDSGFYLCAWSVGTATNEKLFFGEGSRLTVL.

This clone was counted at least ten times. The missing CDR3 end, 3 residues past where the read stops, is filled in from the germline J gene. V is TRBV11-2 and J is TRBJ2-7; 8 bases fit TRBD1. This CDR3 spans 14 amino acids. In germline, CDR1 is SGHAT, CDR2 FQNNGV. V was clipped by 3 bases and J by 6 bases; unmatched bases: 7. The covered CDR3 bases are TGTGCCAGCAGCTTTCAGGCAGGGGGCGGCGAG. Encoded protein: CASSFQAGGGE. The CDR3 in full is CASSFQAGGGEQYF.

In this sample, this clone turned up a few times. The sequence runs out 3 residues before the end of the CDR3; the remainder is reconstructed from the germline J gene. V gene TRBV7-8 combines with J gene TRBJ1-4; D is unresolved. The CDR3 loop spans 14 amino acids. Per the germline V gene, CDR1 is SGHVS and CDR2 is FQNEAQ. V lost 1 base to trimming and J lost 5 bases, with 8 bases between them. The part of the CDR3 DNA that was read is TGTGCCAGCAGCTTAGGGGCAGTGAATGAAAAA. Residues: CASSLGAVNEK. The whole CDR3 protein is CASSLGAVNEKLFF.

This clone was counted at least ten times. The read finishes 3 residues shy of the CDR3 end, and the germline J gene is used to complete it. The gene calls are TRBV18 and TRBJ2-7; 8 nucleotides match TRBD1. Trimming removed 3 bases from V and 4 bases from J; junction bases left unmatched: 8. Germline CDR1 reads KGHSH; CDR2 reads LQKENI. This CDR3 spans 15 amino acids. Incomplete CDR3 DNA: TGTGCCAGCTCACCGGGAGGACAGGGCAAGTACGAG. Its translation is CASSPGGQGKYE. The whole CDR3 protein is CASSPGGQGKYEQYF.

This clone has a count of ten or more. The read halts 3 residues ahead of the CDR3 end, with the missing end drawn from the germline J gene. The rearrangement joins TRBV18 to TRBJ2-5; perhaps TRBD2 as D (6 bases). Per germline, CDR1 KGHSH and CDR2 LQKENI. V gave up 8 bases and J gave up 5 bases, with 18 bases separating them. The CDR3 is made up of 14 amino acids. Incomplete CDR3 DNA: TGTGCCAGCGCCCCGAGGGCTAGCGTGGAGACC. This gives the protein CASAPRASVET. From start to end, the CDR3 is CASAPRASVETQYF.

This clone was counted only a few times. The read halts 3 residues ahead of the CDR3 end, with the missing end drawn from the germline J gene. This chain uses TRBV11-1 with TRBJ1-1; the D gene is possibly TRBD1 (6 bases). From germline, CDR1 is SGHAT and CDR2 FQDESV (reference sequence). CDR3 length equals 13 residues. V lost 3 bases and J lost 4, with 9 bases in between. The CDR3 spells CASSFQGSTEAFF. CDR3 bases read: TGTGCCAGCAGCTTCCAGGGGAGCACTGAA.

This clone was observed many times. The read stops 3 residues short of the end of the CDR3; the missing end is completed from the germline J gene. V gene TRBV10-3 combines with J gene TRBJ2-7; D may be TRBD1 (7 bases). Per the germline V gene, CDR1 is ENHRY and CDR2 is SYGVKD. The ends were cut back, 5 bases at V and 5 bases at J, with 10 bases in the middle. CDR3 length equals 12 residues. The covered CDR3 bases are TGTGCCATCAGTACAGGGGAGGACGAG. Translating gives CAISTGEDE. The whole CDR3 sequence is CAISTGEDEQYF.

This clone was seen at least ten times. The CDR3 here is CASSYRDYYNEQFF. The CDR3 bases that were read are TGTGCCAGCAGCTACCGGGACTACTACAATGAG. The chain uses TRBV13 and TRBJ2-1; 7 positions match TRBD2. The read ends 3 residues early relative to the CDR3; the germline J gene fills the gap. The CDR3 length is 14 residues. Germline loops: CDR1 PRHDT, CDR2 FYEKMQ (reference sequence). The trim removed 4 bases at V and 3 bases at J, leaving 3 bases unmatched.

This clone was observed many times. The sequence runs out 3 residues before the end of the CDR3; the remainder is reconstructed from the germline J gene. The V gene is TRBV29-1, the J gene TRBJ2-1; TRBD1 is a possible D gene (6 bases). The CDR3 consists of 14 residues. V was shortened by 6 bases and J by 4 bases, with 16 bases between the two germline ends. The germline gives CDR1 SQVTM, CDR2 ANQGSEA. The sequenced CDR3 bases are TGCAGCGTGAGAGTCGGGACAAGGTACAATGAG. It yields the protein CSVRVGTRYNE. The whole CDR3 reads CSVRVGTRYNEQFF.

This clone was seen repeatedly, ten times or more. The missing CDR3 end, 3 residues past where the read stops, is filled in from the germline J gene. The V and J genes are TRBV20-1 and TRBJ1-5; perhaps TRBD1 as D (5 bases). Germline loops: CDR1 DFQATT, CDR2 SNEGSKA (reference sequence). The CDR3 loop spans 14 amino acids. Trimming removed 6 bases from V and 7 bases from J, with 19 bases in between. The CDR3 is CSAPSVGRGQPQHF. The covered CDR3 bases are TGCAGTGCCCCTAGTGTGGGGCGTGGGCAGCCC.

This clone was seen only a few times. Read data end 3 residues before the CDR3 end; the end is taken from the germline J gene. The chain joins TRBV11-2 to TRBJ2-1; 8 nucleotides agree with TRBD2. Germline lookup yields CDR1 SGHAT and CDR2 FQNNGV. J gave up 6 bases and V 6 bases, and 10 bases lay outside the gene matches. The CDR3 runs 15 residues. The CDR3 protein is CASSAAGVARNEQFF. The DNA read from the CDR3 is TGTGCCAGCAGTGCAGCGGGAGTTGCCCGCAATGAG. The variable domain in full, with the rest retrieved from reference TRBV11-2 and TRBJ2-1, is EAGVAQSPRYKIIEKRQSVAFWCNPISGHATLYWYQQILGQGPKLLIQFQNNGVVDDSQLPKDRFSAERLKGVDSTLKIQPAKLEDSAVYLCASSAAGVARNEQFFGPGTRLTVL.

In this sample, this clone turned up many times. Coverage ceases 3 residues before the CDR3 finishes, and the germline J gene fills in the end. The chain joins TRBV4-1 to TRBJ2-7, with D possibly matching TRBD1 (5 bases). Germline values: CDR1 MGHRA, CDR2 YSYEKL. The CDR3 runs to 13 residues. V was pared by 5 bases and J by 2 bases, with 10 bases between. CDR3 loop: CASSRGETYEQYF. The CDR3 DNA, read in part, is TGCGCCAGCAGCAGGGGTGAGACCTACGAG.

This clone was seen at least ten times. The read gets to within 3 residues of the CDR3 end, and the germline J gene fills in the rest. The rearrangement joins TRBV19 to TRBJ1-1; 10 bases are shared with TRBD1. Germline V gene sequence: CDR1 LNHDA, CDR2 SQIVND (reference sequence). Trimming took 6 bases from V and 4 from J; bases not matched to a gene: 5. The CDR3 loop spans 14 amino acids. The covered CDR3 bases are TGTGCCAGTAGGACAGGGGGCCCGGGCACTGAA. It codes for CASRTGGPGTE. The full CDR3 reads CASRTGGPGTEAFF.

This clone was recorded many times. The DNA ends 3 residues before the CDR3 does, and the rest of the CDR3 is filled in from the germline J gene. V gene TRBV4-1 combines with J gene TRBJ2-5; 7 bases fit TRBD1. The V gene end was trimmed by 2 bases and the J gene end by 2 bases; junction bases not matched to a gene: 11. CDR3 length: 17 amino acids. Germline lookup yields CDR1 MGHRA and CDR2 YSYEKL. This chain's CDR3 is CASSQLLNPGQQETQYF. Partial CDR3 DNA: TGCGCCAGCAGCCAACTGCTGAATCCGGGACAGCAAGAGACC.

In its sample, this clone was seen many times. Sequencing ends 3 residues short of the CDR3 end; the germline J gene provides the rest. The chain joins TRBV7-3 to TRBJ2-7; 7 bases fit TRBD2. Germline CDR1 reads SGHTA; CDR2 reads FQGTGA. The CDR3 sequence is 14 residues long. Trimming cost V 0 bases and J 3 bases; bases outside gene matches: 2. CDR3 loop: CASSLTGGSYEQYF. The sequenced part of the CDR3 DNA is TGTGCCAGCAGCTTAACGGGCGGGAGCTACGAG.

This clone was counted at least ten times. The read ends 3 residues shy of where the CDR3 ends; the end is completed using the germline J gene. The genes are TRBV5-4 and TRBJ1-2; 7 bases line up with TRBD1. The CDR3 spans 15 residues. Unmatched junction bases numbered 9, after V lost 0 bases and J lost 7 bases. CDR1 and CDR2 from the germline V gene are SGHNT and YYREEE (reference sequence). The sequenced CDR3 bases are TGTGCCAGCAGCTTGGACAGGGGTGGGTTTGGTGGC. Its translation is CASSLDRGGFGG. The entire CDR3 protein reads CASSLDRGGFGGYTF.

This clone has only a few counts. The sequenced part of the CDR3 DNA is TGCAGTGCTAGGCACCCCAGCGGCAGCACAGATACG. It codes for CSARHPSGSTDT. The complete CDR3 protein is CSARHPSGSTDTQYF. The chain employs TRBV20-1 and TRBJ2-3; weak D call: TRBD2 (5 bases). The read stops 3 residues short of the end of the CDR3; the missing end is completed from the germline J gene. Per the germline V gene, CDR1 is DFQATT and CDR2 is SNEGSKA (reference sequence). V lost 3 bases and J 0 bases, leaving 13 bases between the germline ends. This CDR3 has 15 residues.

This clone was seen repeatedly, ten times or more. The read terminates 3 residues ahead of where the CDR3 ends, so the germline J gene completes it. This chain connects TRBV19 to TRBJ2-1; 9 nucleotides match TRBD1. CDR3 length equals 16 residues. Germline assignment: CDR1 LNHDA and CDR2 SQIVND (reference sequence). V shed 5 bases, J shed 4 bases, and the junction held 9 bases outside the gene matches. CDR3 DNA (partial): TGTGCCAGTAGTCCCGGGACAGGGACCGTGTACAATGAG. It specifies CASSPGTGTVYNE. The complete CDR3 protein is CASSPGTGTVYNEQFF.

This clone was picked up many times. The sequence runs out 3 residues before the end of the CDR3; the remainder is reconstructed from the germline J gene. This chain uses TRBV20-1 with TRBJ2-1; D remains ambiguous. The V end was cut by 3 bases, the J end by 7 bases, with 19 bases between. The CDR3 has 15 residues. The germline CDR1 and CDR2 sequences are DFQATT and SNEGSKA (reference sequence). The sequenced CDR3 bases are TGCAGTGCTAGGGAACCCGCCCGGCCGGGTAATGAG. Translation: CSAREPARPGNE. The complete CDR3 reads CSAREPARPGNEQFF.

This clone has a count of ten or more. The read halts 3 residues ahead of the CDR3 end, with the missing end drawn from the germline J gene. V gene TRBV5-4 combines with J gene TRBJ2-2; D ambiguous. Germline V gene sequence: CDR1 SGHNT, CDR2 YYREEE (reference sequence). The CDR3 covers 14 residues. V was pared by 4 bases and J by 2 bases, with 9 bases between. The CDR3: CASSRTSNTGELFF. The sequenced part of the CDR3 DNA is TGTGCCAGCAGCCGAACCAGTAACACCGGGGAG.

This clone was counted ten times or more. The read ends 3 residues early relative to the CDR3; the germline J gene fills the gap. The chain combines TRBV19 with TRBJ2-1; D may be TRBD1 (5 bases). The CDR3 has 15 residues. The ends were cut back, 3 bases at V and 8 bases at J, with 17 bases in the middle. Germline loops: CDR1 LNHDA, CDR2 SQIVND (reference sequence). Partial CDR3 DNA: TGTGCCAGTAGTATCTTTCAGGGTGCACGCGATGAG. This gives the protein CASSIFQGARDE. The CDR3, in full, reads CASSIFQGARDEQFF.

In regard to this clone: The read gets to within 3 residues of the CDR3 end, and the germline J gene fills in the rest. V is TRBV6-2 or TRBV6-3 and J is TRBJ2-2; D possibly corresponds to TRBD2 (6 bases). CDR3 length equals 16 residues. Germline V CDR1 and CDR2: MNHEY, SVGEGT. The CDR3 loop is CASSYSLGGSNSPLFF. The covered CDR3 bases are TGTGCCAGCAGTTACTCGTTGGGGGGATCGAATTCACCG.

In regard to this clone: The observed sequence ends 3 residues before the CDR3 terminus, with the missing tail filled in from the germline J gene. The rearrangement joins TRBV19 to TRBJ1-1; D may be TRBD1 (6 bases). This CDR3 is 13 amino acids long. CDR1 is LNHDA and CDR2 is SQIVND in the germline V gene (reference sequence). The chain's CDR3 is CASSIDAQGRAFF. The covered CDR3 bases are TGTGCCAGTAGTATAGATGCACAGGGCCGA.

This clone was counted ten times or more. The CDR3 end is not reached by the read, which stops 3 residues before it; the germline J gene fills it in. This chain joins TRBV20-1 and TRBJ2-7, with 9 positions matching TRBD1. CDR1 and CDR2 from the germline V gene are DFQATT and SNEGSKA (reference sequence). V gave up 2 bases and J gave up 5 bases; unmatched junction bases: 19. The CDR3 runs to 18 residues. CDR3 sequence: CSARPTYSVTGGGHEQYF. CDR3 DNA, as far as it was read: TGCAGTGCTAGACCCACCTATTCGGTGACAGGGGGAGGGCACGAG.

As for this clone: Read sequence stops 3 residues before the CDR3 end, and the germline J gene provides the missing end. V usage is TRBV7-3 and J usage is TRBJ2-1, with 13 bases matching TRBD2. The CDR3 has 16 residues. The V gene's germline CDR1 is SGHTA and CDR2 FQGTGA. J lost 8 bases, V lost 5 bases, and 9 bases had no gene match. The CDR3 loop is CASSLGLAGAAYEQFF. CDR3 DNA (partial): TGTGCCAGCAGCCTTGGACTAGCGGGAGCCGCCTATGAG.